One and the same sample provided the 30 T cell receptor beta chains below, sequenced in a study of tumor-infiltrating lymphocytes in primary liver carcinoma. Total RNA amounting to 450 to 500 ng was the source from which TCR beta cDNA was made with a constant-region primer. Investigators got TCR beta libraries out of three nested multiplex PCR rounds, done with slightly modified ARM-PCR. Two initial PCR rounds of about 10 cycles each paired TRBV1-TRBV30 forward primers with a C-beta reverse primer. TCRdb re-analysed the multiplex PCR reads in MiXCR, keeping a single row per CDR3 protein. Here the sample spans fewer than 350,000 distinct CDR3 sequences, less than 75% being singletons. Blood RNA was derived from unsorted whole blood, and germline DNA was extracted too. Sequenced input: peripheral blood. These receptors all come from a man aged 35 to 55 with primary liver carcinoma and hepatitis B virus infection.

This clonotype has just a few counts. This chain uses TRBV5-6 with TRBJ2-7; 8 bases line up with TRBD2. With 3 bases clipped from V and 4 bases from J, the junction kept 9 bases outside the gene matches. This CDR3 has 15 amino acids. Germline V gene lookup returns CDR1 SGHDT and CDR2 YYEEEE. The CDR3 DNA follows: TGTGCCAGCAGCTACTCCGGGACTAGGGTATACGAGCAGTACTTC. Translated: CASSYSGTRVYEQYF.

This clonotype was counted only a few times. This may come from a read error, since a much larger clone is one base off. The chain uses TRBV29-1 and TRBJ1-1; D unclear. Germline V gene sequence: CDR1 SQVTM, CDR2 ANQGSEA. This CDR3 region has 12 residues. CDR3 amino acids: CNVGGMNTEAFF. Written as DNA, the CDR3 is TGCAACGTCGGCGGTATGAACACTGAAGCTTTCTTT. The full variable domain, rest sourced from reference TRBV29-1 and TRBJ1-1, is SAVISQKPSRDICQRGTSLTIQCQVDSQVTMMFWYRQQPGQSLTLIATANQGSEATYESGFVIDKFPISRPNLTFSTLTVSNMSPEDSSIYLCNVGGMNTEAFFGQGTRLTVV.

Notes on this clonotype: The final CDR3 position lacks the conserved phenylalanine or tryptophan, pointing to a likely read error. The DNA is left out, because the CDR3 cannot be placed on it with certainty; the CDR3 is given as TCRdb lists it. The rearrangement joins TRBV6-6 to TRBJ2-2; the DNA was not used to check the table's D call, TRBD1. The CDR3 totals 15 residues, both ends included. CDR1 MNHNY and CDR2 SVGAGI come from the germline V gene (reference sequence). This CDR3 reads CASTTGGANTGELLL.

CDR3 bases: TGTGTCAGTAGCTTAGATTGGGGTTCACCCCTCCACTTT. It translates to CVSSLDWGSPLHF. V gene TRBV11-2 combines with J gene TRBJ1-6; D call uncertain. The CDR3 is 13 residues long. Germline lookup yields CDR1 SGHAT and CDR2 FQNNGV.

The chain's CDR3 is CASSRDGGTQETQYF. CDR3 bases: TGCGCCAGCAGTCGAGATGGGGGGACACAAGAGACCCAGTACTTC. V and J are TRBV4-1 and TRBJ2-5; D might be TRBD1 or TRBD2, each matching 6 bases. Germline V gene sequence: CDR1 MGHRA, CDR2 YSYEKL. This CDR3 comprises 15 residues. V lost 6 bases and J lost 2, with 16 bases in between.

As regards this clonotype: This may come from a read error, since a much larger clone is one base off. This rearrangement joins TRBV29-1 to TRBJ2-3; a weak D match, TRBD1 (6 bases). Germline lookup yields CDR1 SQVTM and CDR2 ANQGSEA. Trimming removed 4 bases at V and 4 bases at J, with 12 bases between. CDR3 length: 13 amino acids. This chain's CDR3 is CSVGTEGPDTQYF. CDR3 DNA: TGCAGCGTTGGGACAGAGGGCCCAGATACGCAGTATTTT.

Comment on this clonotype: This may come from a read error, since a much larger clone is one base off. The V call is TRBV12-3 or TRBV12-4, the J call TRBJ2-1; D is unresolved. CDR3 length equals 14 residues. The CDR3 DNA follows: TGTGCCAGCAGTTTCGGCGGATCCTTGGTTTCGCAGCTCTTC. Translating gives CASSFGGSLVSQLF.

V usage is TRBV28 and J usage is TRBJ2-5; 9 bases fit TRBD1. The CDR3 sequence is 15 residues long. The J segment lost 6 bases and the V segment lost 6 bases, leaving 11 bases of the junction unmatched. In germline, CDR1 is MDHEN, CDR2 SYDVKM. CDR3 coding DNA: TGTGCCAGCAGACTGAAGGGACAGGGTGTCAAGACCCAGTACTTC. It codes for CASRLKGQGVKTQYF.

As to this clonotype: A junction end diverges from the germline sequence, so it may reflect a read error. CDR3 sequence: CTSSGRTSKSANYGYTF. In nucleotides, the CDR3 is TGTACCAGCAGCGGTAGGACTAGCAAATCAGCTAACTATGGCTACACCTTC. V usage is TRBV6-1 and J usage is TRBJ1-2, with D uncertain. Germline V CDR1 and CDR2: MNHNS, SASEGT. The CDR3 is made up of 17 amino acids.

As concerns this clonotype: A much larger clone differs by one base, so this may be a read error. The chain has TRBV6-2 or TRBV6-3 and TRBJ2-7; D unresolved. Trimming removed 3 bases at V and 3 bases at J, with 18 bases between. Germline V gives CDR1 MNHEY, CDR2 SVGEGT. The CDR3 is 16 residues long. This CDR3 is CASSYAGGVSFYEQYF. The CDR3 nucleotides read TGTGCCAGCAGTTATGCTGGCGGAGTTTCGTTCTACGAGCAGTACTTC.

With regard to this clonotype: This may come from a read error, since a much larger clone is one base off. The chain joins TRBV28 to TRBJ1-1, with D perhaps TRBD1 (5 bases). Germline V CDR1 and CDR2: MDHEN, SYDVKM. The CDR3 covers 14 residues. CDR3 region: CASSPWGVNIEAFF. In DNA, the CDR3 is TGTGCCAGCAGCCCATGGGGCGTCAACATTGAAGCTTTCTTT.

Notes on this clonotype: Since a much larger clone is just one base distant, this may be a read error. CDR3 sequence: CASSQGLDRNTVAFF. In DNA, the CDR3 is TGCGCCAGCAGCCAAGGCCTAGACAGGAACACTGTAGCTTTCTTT. V usage is TRBV4-3 and J usage is TRBJ1-1, with D tentatively TRBD1 (6 bases). Germline loops: CDR1 LGHNA, CDR2 YSLEER. There are 15 residues in the CDR3.

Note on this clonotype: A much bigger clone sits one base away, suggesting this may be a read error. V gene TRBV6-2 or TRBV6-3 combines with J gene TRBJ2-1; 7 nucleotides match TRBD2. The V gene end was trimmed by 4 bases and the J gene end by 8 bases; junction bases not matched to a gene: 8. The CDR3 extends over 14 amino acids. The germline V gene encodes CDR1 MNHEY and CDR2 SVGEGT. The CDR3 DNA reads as TGTGCCAGCAGTTCGCCACGGGAGGAAGATGAGCAGTTCTTC. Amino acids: CASSSPREEDEQFF.

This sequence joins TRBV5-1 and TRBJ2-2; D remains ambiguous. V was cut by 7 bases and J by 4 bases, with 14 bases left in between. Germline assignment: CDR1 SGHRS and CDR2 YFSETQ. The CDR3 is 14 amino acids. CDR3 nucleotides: TGCGCCAGCGGAGAGGCGGTGGGCACCGGGGAGCTGTTTTTT. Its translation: CASGEAVGTGELFF.

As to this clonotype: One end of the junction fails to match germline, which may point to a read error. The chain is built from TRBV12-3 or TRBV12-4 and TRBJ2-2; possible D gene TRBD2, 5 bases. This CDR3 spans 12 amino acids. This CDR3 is CTSAYATWELCF. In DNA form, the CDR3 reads TGTACCAGCGCCTATGCAACCTGGGAGCTGTGTTTT.

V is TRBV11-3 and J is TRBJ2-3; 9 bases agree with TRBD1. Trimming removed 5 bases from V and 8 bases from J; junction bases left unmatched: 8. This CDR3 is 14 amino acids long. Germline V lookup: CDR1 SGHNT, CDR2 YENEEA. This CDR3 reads CASSQWDRETTQYF. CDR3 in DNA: TGTGCCAGCAGCCAATGGGACAGGGAAACTACGCAGTATTTT.

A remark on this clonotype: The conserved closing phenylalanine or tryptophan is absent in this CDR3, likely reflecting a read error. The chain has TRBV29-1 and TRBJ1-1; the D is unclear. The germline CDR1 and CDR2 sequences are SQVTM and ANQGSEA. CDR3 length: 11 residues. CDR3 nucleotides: TGTAGCGTTGGTTCGTACACTGAAGCTTTCCTT. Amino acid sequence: CSVGSYTEAFL.

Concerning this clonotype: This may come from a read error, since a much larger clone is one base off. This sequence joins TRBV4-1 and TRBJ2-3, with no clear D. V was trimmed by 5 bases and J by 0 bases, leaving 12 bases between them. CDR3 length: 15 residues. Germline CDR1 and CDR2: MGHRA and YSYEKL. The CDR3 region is CASSYWVLSTDTQYF. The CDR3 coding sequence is TGCGCCAGCAGCTACTGGGTATTGAGCACAGATACGCAGTATTTT.

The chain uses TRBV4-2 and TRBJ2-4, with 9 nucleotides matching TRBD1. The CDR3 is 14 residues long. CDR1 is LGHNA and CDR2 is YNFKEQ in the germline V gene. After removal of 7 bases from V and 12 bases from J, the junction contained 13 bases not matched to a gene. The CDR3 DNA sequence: TGTGCCAGCAACCAGGGGACAGGGTCCCAATATCAGTACTTC. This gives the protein CASNQGTGSQYQYF.

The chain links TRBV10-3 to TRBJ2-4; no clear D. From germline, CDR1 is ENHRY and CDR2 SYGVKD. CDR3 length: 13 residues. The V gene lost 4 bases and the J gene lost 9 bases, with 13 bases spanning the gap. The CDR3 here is CAISVGLGVIQYF. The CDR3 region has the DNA TGTGCCATCAGTGTTGGCCTTGGAGTCATTCAGTACTTC.

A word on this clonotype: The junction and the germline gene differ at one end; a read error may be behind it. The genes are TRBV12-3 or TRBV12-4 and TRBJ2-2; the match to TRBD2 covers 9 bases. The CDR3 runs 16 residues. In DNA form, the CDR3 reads TGTGCCAACAGTCCCGTTGCGGGAGGGTTAACCGGGGAGCTGTTTTTT. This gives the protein CANSPVAGGLTGELFF.

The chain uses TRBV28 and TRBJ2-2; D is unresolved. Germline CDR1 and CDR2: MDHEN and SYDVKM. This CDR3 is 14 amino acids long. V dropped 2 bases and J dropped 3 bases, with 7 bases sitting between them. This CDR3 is CASSLGQDTGELFF. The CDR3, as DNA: TGTGCCAGCAGTTTAGGTCAGGACACCGGGGAGCTGTTTTTT.

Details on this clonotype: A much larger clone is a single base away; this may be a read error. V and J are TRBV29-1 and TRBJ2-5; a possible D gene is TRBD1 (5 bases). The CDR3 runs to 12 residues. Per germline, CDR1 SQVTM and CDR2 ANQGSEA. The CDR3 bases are TGCAGTGAAAGAAGGGGCGGCGAGATCCAGTACTTC. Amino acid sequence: CSERRGGEIQYF.

CDR3 loop: CASSRGLQGDYTF. The DNA of the CDR3 is TGTGCCAGCAGCAGGGGTTTACAGGGGGACTACACCTTC. This sequence joins TRBV7-8 and TRBJ1-2, with 8 nucleotides matching TRBD1. Germline V gives CDR1 SGHVS, CDR2 FQNEAQ. Trimming at V came to 5 bases and at J to 10 bases, leaving 9 bases not matched to a gene. The CDR3 covers 13 residues.

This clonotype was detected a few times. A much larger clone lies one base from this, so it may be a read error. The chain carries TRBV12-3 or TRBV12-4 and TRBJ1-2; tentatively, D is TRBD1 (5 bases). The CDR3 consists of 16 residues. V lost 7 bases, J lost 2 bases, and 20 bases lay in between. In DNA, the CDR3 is TGTGCCAGCACCTATCGGGGACGCCCTAAGAACTATGGCTACACCTTC. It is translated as CASTYRGRPKNYGYTF.

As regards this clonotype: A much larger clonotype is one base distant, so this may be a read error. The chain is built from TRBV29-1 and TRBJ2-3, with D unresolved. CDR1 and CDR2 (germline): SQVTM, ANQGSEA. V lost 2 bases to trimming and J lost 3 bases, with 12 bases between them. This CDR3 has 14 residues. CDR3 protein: CSVERAVSTDTQYF. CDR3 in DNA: TGCAGCGTTGAACGGGCCGTTAGTACAGATACGCAGTATTTT.

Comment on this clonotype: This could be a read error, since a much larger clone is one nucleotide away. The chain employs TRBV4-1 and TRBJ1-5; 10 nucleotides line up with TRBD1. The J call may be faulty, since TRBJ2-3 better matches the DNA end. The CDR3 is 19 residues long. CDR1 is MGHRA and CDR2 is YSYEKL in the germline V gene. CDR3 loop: CASSHSSGTGVGNNQPQYF. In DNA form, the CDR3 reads TGCGCCAGCAGCCATTCTTCCGGGACAGGGGTGGGTAACAATCAGCCCCAGTATTTT.

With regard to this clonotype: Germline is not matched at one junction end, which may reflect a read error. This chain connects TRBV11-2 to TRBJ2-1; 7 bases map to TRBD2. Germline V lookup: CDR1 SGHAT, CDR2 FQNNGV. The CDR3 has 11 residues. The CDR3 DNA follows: TGTACCAGCAGCTTGGGGGGGGAGCAGGTCTTC. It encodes CTSSLGGEQVF. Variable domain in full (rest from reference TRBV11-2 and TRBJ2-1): EAGVAQSPRYKIIEKRQSVAFWCNPISGHATLYWYQQILGQGPKLLIQFQNNGVVDDSQLPKDRFSAERLKGVDSTLKIQPAKLEDSAVYLCTSSLGGEQVFGPGTRLTVL.

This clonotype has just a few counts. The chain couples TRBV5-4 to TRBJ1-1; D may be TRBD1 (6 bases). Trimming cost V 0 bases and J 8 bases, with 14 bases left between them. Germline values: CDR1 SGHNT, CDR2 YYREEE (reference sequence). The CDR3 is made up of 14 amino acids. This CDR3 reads CASSLARGGAEAFF. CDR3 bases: TGTGCCAGCAGCTTGGCAAGGGGGGGTGCGGAAGCTTTCTTT.

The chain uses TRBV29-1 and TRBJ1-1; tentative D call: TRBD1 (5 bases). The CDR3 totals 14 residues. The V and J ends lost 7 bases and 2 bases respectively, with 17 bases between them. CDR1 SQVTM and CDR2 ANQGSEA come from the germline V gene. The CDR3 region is CSATRVQGNTEAFF. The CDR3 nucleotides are TGCAGCGCAACCAGGGTGCAGGGAAACACTGAAGCTTTCTTT.